This is a list of T cell receptor beta chains from one sample in a study of blood T cells in healthy people across ages. A single record per CDR3 protein comes from TCRdb applying MiXCR to the 5' RACE reads. This sample has 600,000 to 1,000,000 distinct CDR3 sequences; 55% to 70% occur once, and the top ten carry 20% to 25%. Sequences were obtained from blood. These receptors were obtained from a man aged 25-45 years in good health. The CDR3 runs from the conserved cysteine through the conserved F or W. D genes are given only for firm matches. Clone size is not always given. Where it is, it says once, few, many or a class for expanded clones.

v_call: TRBV12-3/TRBV12-4; clone_size: -; d_call: -; j_call: TRBJ1-2; cdr3_aa: CASRRTPIGYTF; cdr3_nt: TGTGCTAGCAGACGGACCCCGATTGGCTACACCTTC
v_call: TRBV5-6; clone_size: -; d_call: -; j_call: TRBJ1-4; cdr3_aa: CASSLRAITTNEKLFF; cdr3_nt: TGTGCCAGCAGTCTTCGGGCCATCACAACTAATGAAAAACTGTTTTTT
v_call: TRBV27; clone_size: -; d_call: -; j_call: TRBJ2-1; cdr3_aa: CASSLTQSSYNEQFF; cdr3_nt: TGTGCCAGCAGTTTAACGCAGAGCTCCTACAATGAGCAGTTCTTC
v_call: TRBV20-1; clone_size: -; d_call: -; j_call: TRBJ2-4; cdr3_aa: CSARTTDLAKNIQYF; cdr3_nt: TGCAGTGCTAGGACGACAGACCTAGCCAAAAACATTCAGTACTTC
v_call: TRBV11-2; clone_size: -; d_call: -; j_call: TRBJ2-3; cdr3_aa: CASSLRERATDTQYF; cdr3_nt: TGTGCCAGCAGCCTCAGGGAACGCGCCACAGATACGCAGTATTTT
v_call: TRBV27; clone_size: -; d_call: -; j_call: TRBJ2-5; cdr3_aa: CASRPRGAETQYF; cdr3_nt: TGTGCCAGCAGACCGAGGGGGGCGGAGACCCAGTACTTC
v_call: TRBV6-2/TRBV6-3; clone_size: few; d_call: TRBD1; j_call: TRBJ2-1; cdr3_aa: CASSYGTGVVGNEQFF; cdr3_nt: TGTGCCAGCAGTTACGGGACAGGGGTTGTGGGCAATGAGCAGTTCTTC
v_call: TRBV15; clone_size: few; d_call: -; j_call: TRBJ1-2; cdr3_aa: CATSPRERFYYGYTF; cdr3_nt: TGTGCCACCAGCCCGCGCGAAAGATTTTACTATGGCTACACCTTC
v_call: TRBV10-3; clone_size: -; d_call: TRBD2; j_call: TRBJ2-1; cdr3_aa: CAIRILAGDEQFF; cdr3_nt: TGTGCCATCAGGATACTAGCGGGGGATGAGCAGTTCTTC
v_call: TRBV7-8; clone_size: -; d_call: -; j_call: TRBJ2-6; cdr3_aa: CASSLRASSGANVLTF; cdr3_nt: TGTGCCAGCAGCTTAAGAGCGTCCTCTGGGGCCAACGTCCTGACTTTC
v_call: TRBV6-2/TRBV6-3; clone_size: -; d_call: -; j_call: TRBJ2-7; cdr3_aa: CASSYSGPPSYEQYF; cdr3_nt: TGTGCCAGCAGTTACTCGGGCCCTCCTTCCTACGAGCAGTACTTC
v_call: TRBV6-5; clone_size: few; d_call: TRBD1; j_call: TRBJ2-7; cdr3_aa: CASSLGTGGYYEQYF; cdr3_nt: TGTGCCAGCAGTCTCGGGACAGGGGGTTACTACGAGCAGTACTTC
v_call: TRBV7-2; clone_size: -; d_call: TRBD2; j_call: TRBJ2-7; cdr3_aa: CASSPRAGGPIEQYF; cdr3_nt: TGTGCCAGCAGCCCTCGAGCGGGAGGGCCCATAGAGCAGTACTTC
v_call: TRBV20-1; clone_size: -; d_call: -; j_call: TRBJ2-1; cdr3_aa: CSARGATRFVGNEQFF; cdr3_nt: TGCAGTGCTAGAGGGGCGACTAGATTTGTGGGCAATGAGCAGTTCTTC
v_call: TRBV10-3; clone_size: -; d_call: -; j_call: TRBJ1-6; cdr3_aa: CAISESATNSPLHF; cdr3_nt: TGTGCCATCAGTGAGTCGGCAACAAATTCACCCCTCCACTTT
v_call: TRBV12-3/TRBV12-4; clone_size: few; d_call: -; j_call: TRBJ2-5; cdr3_aa: CASSLYSDDKETQYF; cdr3_nt: TGTGCCAGCAGTTTGTATTCAGACGATAAAGAGACCCAGTACTTC
v_call: TRBV15; clone_size: -; d_call: -; j_call: TRBJ1-6; cdr3_aa: CATSSTTGGGGSPLHF; cdr3_nt: TGTGCCACCAGCAGCACCACGGGCGGCGGAGGTTCACCCCTCCACTTT
v_call: TRBV28; clone_size: -; d_call: -; j_call: TRBJ2-7; cdr3_aa: CASRGPGRDSYEQYF; cdr3_nt: TGTGCCAGCAGAGGCCCAGGTAGGGACTCCTACGAGCAGTACTTC
v_call: TRBV27; clone_size: -; d_call: -; j_call: TRBJ1-1; cdr3_aa: CASSLSSQGASTEAFF; cdr3_nt: TGTGCCAGCAGTCTTTCGTCACAGGGTGCGAGCACTGAAGCTTTCTTT
v_call: TRBV7-2; clone_size: -; d_call: TRBD1; j_call: TRBJ2-7; cdr3_aa: CASSLDWDRGLHEQYF; cdr3_nt: TGTGCCAGCAGCTTAGATTGGGACAGGGGCCTTCACGAGCAGTACTTC
v_call: TRBV5-1; clone_size: -; d_call: -; j_call: TRBJ2-3; cdr3_aa: CASSMETRDTQYF; cdr3_nt: TGCGCCAGCAGCATGGAGACCCGCGATACGCAGTATTTT
v_call: TRBV6-5; clone_size: -; d_call: -; j_call: TRBJ2-7; cdr3_aa: CASSYTGTSSEQYF; cdr3_nt: TGTGCCAGCAGTTATACCGGGACCTCCTCCGAGCAGTACTTC
v_call: TRBV15; clone_size: -; d_call: TRBD1; j_call: TRBJ2-4; cdr3_aa: CATSKDRAENIQYF; cdr3_nt: TGTGCCACCAGCAAGGACAGGGCGGAAAACATTCAGTACTTC
v_call: TRBV2; clone_size: -; d_call: TRBD1; j_call: TRBJ2-5; cdr3_aa: CASSVGTEQETQYF; cdr3_nt: TGTGCCAGCAGTGTTGGGACAGAACAAGAGACCCAGTACTTC
v_call: TRBV6-1; clone_size: -; d_call: TRBD1; j_call: TRBJ1-5; cdr3_aa: CASSERPGQGDQPQHF; cdr3_nt: TGTGCCAGCAGTGAACGCCCCGGACAGGGGGATCAGCCCCAGCATTTT
v_call: TRBV4-2; clone_size: -; d_call: TRBD1; j_call: TRBJ1-2; cdr3_aa: CASSQVQDRADGYTF; cdr3_nt: TGTGCCAGCAGCCAAGTGCAGGACAGGGCGGATGGCTACACCTTC